The 18 T cell receptor beta chains below come from one sample, sequenced in a study of T cell responses to AZD1222 COVID-19 vaccine. Clones were read by immunoSEQ multiplex PCR, and TCRdb kept only the in-frame ones, dropping some. The table includes roughly 140,000 clones, approximately 89% detected once. The sample consisted of peripheral blood, taken on day 0 of AZD1222 vaccination. These receptors were obtained from an adult in good health.

This chain uses TRBV18 with TRBJ2-5; the D gene is possibly TRBD1 (5 bases). The V gene's germline CDR1 is KGHSH and CDR2 LQKENI. Trimming shortened V by 3 bases and J by 4 bases, and 15 bases separated the two germline ends. The CDR3 is made up of 15 amino acids. CDR3 bases: TGTGCCAGCTCACCCCGGGCAGGGATGGGAGAGACCCAGTACTTC. This encodes CASSPRAGMGETQYF.

The chain carries TRBV4-2 and TRBJ2-2, with 10 nucleotides matching TRBD2. Germline loops: CDR1 LGHNA, CDR2 YNFKEQ. Trimming took 0 bases from V and 6 from J; bases not matched to a gene: 13. The CDR3 loop spans 19 amino acids. CDR3 amino acids: CASSQETLAGATMAGELFF. In nucleotides, the CDR3 is TGTGCCAGCAGCCAAGAGACCCTAGCGGGAGCGACGATGGCCGGGGAGCTGTTTTTT.

This sequence joins TRBV19 and TRBJ1-1; TRBD1 agrees at 11 bases. CDR3 length: 18 residues. V shed 3 bases, J shed 5 bases, and the junction held 14 bases outside the gene matches. Germline V gene sequence: CDR1 LNHDA, CDR2 SQIVND (reference sequence). The CDR3 DNA reads TGTGCCAGTAGTATCCACCTCGTACCGGGACAGGGGGGGACTGAAGCTTTCTTT. Translation: CASSIHLVPGQGGTEAFF.

The V call is TRBV19, the J call TRBJ2-1; either TRBD1 or TRBD2 may fit D (5 bases each). V dropped 3 bases and J dropped 10 bases, with 13 bases sitting between them. Germline V gene sequence: CDR1 LNHDA, CDR2 SQIVND (reference sequence). The CDR3 is 13 amino acids. The CDR3 here is CASSILLGDEQFF. The DNA of the CDR3 is TGTGCCAGTAGTATCCTCCTCGGGGACGAGCAGTTCTTC.

By sample share, this clone is medium-sized. The chain links TRBV14 to TRBJ2-7; D unclear. CDR3 length equals 13 residues. Trimming left V 0 bases short and J 6 bases short, with 9 bases between. The germline gives CDR1 SGHDN, CDR2 FVKESK. The CDR3 coding sequence is TGTGCCAGCAGCCAAGATGGAGTGTTCGAGCAGTACTTC. This codes for CASSQDGVFEQYF.

V usage is TRBV7-2 and J usage is TRBJ2-5; 9 bases are a match to TRBD2. CDR1 and CDR2 (germline): SGHTA, FQGNSA. The CDR3 spans 16 residues. Trimming removed 6 bases from V and 2 bases from J; junction bases left unmatched: 10. The CDR3 nucleotides are TGTGCCAGCAGTTTACCAAGGGCGGGAGGGCAAGAGACCCAGTACTTC. Protein sequence: CASSLPRAGGQETQYF.

The gene calls are TRBV18 and TRBJ1-2; D gene unclear. Trimming stripped 2 bases from V and 2 bases from J, with 9 bases between. This CDR3 has 14 residues. CDR1 is KGHSH and CDR2 is LQKENI in the germline V gene. CDR3 DNA sequence: TGTGCCAGCTCACCAGCTGGGGTCAACTATGGCTACACCTTC. Amino acids: CASSPAGVNYGYTF.

The J gene is TRBJ2-7, the V gene TRBV18; TRBD1 aligns across 10 bases. The V segment lost 3 bases and the J segment 5 bases; nucleotides outside the gene matches: 4. In germline, CDR1 is KGHSH, CDR2 LQKENI. This CDR3 has 14 amino acids. The CDR3 DNA is TGTGCCAGCTCACCCGACAGGGGGCCGAACGAGCAGTACTTC. It is translated as CASSPDRGPNEQYF.

The CDR3 nucleotides read TGTGCCATCACCCTAAGCGAGGCGCGAATTGAGCAGTACTTC. It translates to CAITLSEARIEQYF. The V gene is TRBV10-3, the J gene TRBJ2-7; D is unclear. This CDR3 is built from 14 residues. The V gene's germline CDR1 is ENHRY and CDR2 SYGVKD. V was cut by 7 bases and J by 7 bases, with 20 bases left in between.

The V gene is TRBV29-1, the J gene TRBJ2-1; no clear D gene. The germline gives CDR1 SQVTM, CDR2 ANQGSEA. The CDR3 is 12 amino acids. Trimming cost V 3 bases and J 5 bases, with 8 bases left between them. The CDR3 DNA reads TGCAGCGTTGAGGTTAGAGACAATGAGCAGTTCTTC. Protein sequence: CSVEVRDNEQFF.

The chain combines TRBV10-2 with TRBJ1-2; 7 bases agree with TRBD1. Germline CDR1 WSHSY, CDR2 SAAADI. This CDR3 contains 14 residues. J lost 2 bases, V lost 6 bases, and 6 bases had no gene match. The CDR3 region has the DNA TGCGCCAGCAGCGGGGACAGTTCAAACTATGGCTACACCTTC. Protein: CASSGDSSNYGYTF.

This chain joins TRBV4-1 and TRBJ1-1; D uncertain. In germline, CDR1 is MGHRA, CDR2 YSYEKL. Trimming took off 1 base at V and 1 base at J, with 13 bases between the two ends. The CDR3 extends over 16 amino acids. The CDR3 sequence: CASSQVRTAPNTEAFF. As DNA, the CDR3 is TGCGCCAGCAGCCAAGTAAGAACGGCCCCGAACACTGAAGCTTTCTTT.

This clone was counted once. The rearrangement links TRBV28 to TRBJ2-1, with D possibly matching TRBD1 (6 bases). The ends were cut back, 4 bases at V and 7 bases at J, with 11 bases in the middle. CDR1 and CDR2 (germline): MDHEN, SYDVKM. This CDR3 is 13 amino acids long. CDR3 DNA: TGTGCCAGCAGTTCCCGGACAGCAAATGAGCAGTTCTTC. Its translation: CASSSRTANEQFF. The variable domain in full, completed from reference TRBV28 and TRBJ2-1, reads DVKVTQSSRYLVKRTGEKVFLECVQDMDHENMFWYRQDPGLGLRLIYFSYDVKMKEKGDIPEGYSVSREKKERFSLILESASTNQTSMYLCASSSRTANEQFFGPGTRLTVL.

The chain is built from TRBV19 and TRBJ1-2, with TRBD1 matching over 10 bases. The V segment lost 3 bases and the J segment 3 bases; nucleotides outside the gene matches: 1. The CDR3 runs to 14 residues. The germline gives CDR1 LNHDA, CDR2 SQIVND (reference sequence). The chain's CDR3 is CASSMGQGYYGYTF. For the CDR3, the DNA is TGTGCCAGTAGTATGGGACAGGGGTACTATGGCTACACCTTC. Using reference TRBV19 and TRBJ1-2 for the parts outside the CDR3, the full variable domain is DGGITQSPKYLFRKEGQNVTLSCEQNLNHDAMYWYRQDPGQGLRLIYYSQIVNDFQKGDIAEGYSVSREKKESFPLTVTSAQKNPTAFYLCASSMGQGYYGYTFGSGTRLTVV.

The chain couples TRBV6-4 to TRBJ2-1; TRBD2 matches at 7 bases. CDR3 length equals 13 residues. Trimming took 2 bases from V and 6 from J; bases not matched to a gene: 1. In germline, CDR1 is MRHNA, CDR2 SNTAGT. Written as DNA, the CDR3 is TGTGCCAGCAGTGACGGGAGGGGCAATGAGCAGTTCTTC. Protein: CASSDGRGNEQFF.

The chain joins TRBV19 to TRBJ1-5, with a weak D call TRBD1 (5 bases). In germline, CDR1 is LNHDA, CDR2 SQIVND (reference sequence). The CDR3 runs to 17 residues. V lost 8 bases, J lost 6 bases, and 26 bases lay in between. The CDR3, as DNA: TGTGCCAGTGGGTCACGGATTAGAGGGGACTGGGTTCAGCCCCAGCATTTT. It codes for CASGSRIRGDWVQPQHF.

The chain joins TRBV5-5 to TRBJ2-7, with D maybe TRBD2 (5 bases). Germline V gene sequence: CDR1 SGHKS, CDR2 YYEKEE (reference sequence). The CDR3 has 12 residues. The V end was cut by 4 bases, the J end by 3 bases, with 8 bases between. CDR3 sequence: CASSLTSYEQYF. As DNA, the CDR3 is TGTGCCAGCAGCCTCACTAGCTACGAGCAGTACTTC.

The chain links TRBV3-1 (or the pseudogene TRBV3-2) to TRBJ2-7; tentative D call: TRBD2 (6 bases). The germline gives CDR1 LGHDT, CDR2 YNNKEL (reference sequence). The V and J ends lost 1 base and 3 bases respectively, with 13 bases between them. The CDR3 consists of 15 residues. The CDR3 is CASSQAPGVYYEQYF. CDR3 sequence (DNA): TGTGCCAGCAGCCAAGCCCCGGGAGTTTACTACGAGCAGTACTTC.